A single sample is the source of the 22 T cell receptor beta chains below, sequenced in a study of blood T cell repertoires in COVID-19. TCRdb's copy holds only in-frame clones and misses some; the assay was immunoSEQ multiplex PCR. This table holds some 200,000 clones, just under 85% found once. The specimen was PBMCs or T cells enriched from blood (not recorded which). These receptors all come from a woman aged 35 to 49 with acute COVID-19.

This chain uses TRBV11-2 with TRBJ2-7; TRBD2 matches at 9 bases. The CDR3 totals 15 residues. Germline V CDR1 and CDR2: SGHAT, FQNNGV. J was trimmed by 5 bases and V by 2 bases; bases with no gene match: 7. The CDR3 region is CASSLWASGKNEQYF. The CDR3 coding sequence is TGTGCCAGCAGCTTATGGGCTAGCGGGAAGAACGAGCAGTACTTC.

The chain has TRBV7-8 and TRBJ1-2, with 8 bases identical to TRBD1. The CDR3 is 14 residues long. After removal of 1 base from V and 13 bases from J, the junction contained 11 bases not matched to a gene. Germline CDR1 SGHVS, CDR2 FQNEAQ. The CDR3 region is CASSLEGRDRGRTF. The CDR3 nucleotides read TGTGCCAGCAGCTTAGAAGGACGTGACAGGGGACGCACCTTC. Combining the CDR3 with reference TRBV7-8 and TRBJ1-2 gives the whole variable domain GAGVSQSPRYKVAKRGQDVALRCDPISGHVSLFWYQQALGQGPEFLTYFQNEAQLDKSGLPSDRFFAERPEGSVSTLKIQRTQQEDSAVYLCASSLEGRDRGRTFGSGTRLTVV.

The chain couples TRBV27 to TRBJ1-2; weak D call: TRBD1 (6 bases). The CDR3 consists of 15 residues. Trimming shortened V by 5 bases and J by 4 bases, and 17 bases separated the two germline ends. CDR1 and CDR2 from the germline V gene are MNHEY and SMNVEV (reference sequence). The CDR3 sequence is CASSPEVGAFYGYTF. The CDR3 DNA sequence: TGTGCCAGCAGTCCGGAGGTGGGGGCTTTCTATGGCTACACCTTC.

The chain uses TRBV5-1 and TRBJ1-1; D not resolved. The CDR3 has 13 residues. Per the germline V gene, CDR1 is SGHRS and CDR2 is YFSETQ. V was pared by 0 bases and J by 4 bases, with 7 bases between. The CDR3 nucleotides read TGCGCCAGCAGCTTGGCCCACGGCACTGAAGCTTTCTTT. It is translated as CASSLAHGTEAFF.

This rearrangement joins TRBV7-8 to TRBJ2-7, with 10 bases identical to TRBD1. CDR1 and CDR2 from the germline V gene are SGHVS and FQNEAQ. The V and J ends lost 5 bases and 9 bases, in that order; junction bases with no gene match: 13. This CDR3 spans 15 amino acids. In nucleotides, the CDR3 is TGTGCCAGCAGCCAGAACCCCGGGACAGGGGCGTGGCAGTACTTC. It is translated as CASSQNPGTGAWQYF.

The chain joins TRBV30 to TRBJ1-2; D gene ambiguous. Germline V gene lookup returns CDR1 GTSNPN and CDR2 SVGIG (reference sequence). CDR3 length equals 12 residues. V lost 5 bases and J lost 5, with 12 bases in between. DNA of the CDR3: TGTGCCTGGGGCGGGGTCGCGTATGGCTACACCTTC. Amino acids: CAWGGVAYGYTF.

The chain has TRBV29-1 and TRBJ1-1; D might be TRBD1 (5 bases). The CDR3 is 14 amino acids. Germline CDR1 and CDR2: SQVTM and ANQGSEA. Trimming shortened V by 3 bases and J by 0 bases, and 11 bases separated the two germline ends. The CDR3 here is CSVDQGLLNTEAFF. The CDR3 DNA follows: TGCAGCGTTGATCAGGGACTTTTGAACACTGAAGCTTTCTTT.

This chain connects TRBV4-2 to TRBJ1-1; no clear D. The CDR3 totals 14 residues. Trimming took 0 bases from V and 2 from J, leaving 7 bases between them. The germline CDR1 and CDR2 sequences are LGHNA and YNFKEQ. Here the CDR3 reads CASSQDRSNTEAFF. CDR3 coding DNA: TGTGCCAGCAGCCAAGATAGGAGTAACACTGAAGCTTTCTTT.

The chain links TRBV10-1 to TRBJ2-1, with TRBD1 matching 11 bases. Germline V gene sequence: CDR1 WNHNN, CDR2 SYGVQD (reference sequence). The CDR3 loop spans 15 amino acids. V lost 5 bases and J lost 4; bases outside the gene matches: 4. The CDR3 sequence is CASSKDRGLYNEQFF. DNA for the CDR3: TGCGCCAGCAGTAAGGACAGGGGGCTTTACAATGAGCAGTTCTTC.

V and J are TRBV10-1 and TRBJ1-6; D is unclear. This CDR3 is built from 13 residues. V was pared by 6 bases and J by 7 bases, with 10 bases between. The germline CDR1 and CDR2 sequences are WNHNN and SYGVQD (reference sequence). In DNA, the CDR3 is TGCGCCAGCAGGAGAACGGGGAATTCACCCCTCCACTTT. Amino acids: CASRRTGNSPLHF.

J is TRBJ2-7 and V is TRBV28, with 8 positions matching TRBD1. The V gene's germline CDR1 is MDHEN and CDR2 SYDVKM. V lost 5 bases and J lost 5; bases outside the gene matches: 2. The CDR3 has 12 residues. The CDR3 sequence is CASSLQGDEQYF. CDR3 DNA sequence: TGTGCCAGCAGTCTACAGGGGGACGAGCAGTACTTC.

The chain joins TRBV7-9 to TRBJ1-1, with 7 bases aligning to TRBD1. Germline V gene data show CDR1 as SEHNR and CDR2 as FQNEAQ (reference sequence). The junction had 3 bases not matched to a gene; V was cut back by 2 bases and J by 0 bases. The CDR3 covers 15 residues. The CDR3 spells CASSLTGAMNTEAFF. CDR3 sequence (DNA): TGTGCCAGCAGCTTAACAGGGGCCATGAACACTGAAGCTTTCTTT. The variable domain in full, completed from reference TRBV7-9 and TRBJ1-1, reads DTGVSQNPRHKITKRGQNVTFRCDPISEHNRLYWYRQTLGQGPEFLTYFQNEAQLEKSRLLSDRFSAERPKGSFSTLEIQRTEQGDSAMYLCASSLTGAMNTEAFFGQGTRLTVV.

The V gene is TRBV28, the J gene TRBJ1-3, with 9 bases lining up with TRBD1. Germline CDR1 is MDHEN and CDR2 is SYDVKM. This CDR3 is built from 14 residues. Trimming cost V 6 bases and J 10 bases; bases outside gene matches: 10. The CDR3 spells CASSVGQGPRTIYF. The CDR3 DNA follows: TGTGCCAGCAGCGTTGGACAGGGGCCCCGAACCATATATTTT.

The V and J genes are TRBV5-1 and TRBJ2-3; D gene uncertain. The CDR3 extends over 14 amino acids. Trimming took off 4 bases at V and 2 bases at J, with 11 bases between the two ends. Germline assignment: CDR1 SGHRS and CDR2 YFSETQ. CDR3 residues: CASSPGQITDTQYF. As DNA, the CDR3 is TGCGCCAGCAGCCCTGGGCAGATCACAGATACGCAGTATTTT.

The V and J genes are TRBV7-9 and TRBJ2-2; 8 nucleotides align to TRBD2. The CDR3 runs to 13 residues. J gave up 5 bases and V 9 bases, and 5 bases lay outside the gene matches. Germline V lookup: CDR1 SEHNR, CDR2 FQNEAQ (reference sequence). The CDR3: CARSGRRTGELFF. CDR3 nucleotides: TGTGCCAGGAGCGGGAGAAGGACCGGGGAGCTGTTTTTT.

The chain is built from TRBV2 and TRBJ1-1; D gene ambiguous. Germline-derived CDR1 and CDR2 are SNHLY and FYNNEI. Between the trimmed V and J ends, which lost 3 bases and 1 base, there was a span of 12 bases. The CDR3 consists of 15 residues. The CDR3: CASSEMATENTEAFF. The DNA for the CDR3 is TGTGCCAGCAGTGAGATGGCTACAGAGAACACTGAAGCTTTCTTT.

There are many counts of this clone. The genes are TRBV7-2 and TRBJ1-1; 7 bases match TRBD1. The trim removed 4 bases at V and 5 bases at J, leaving 4 bases unmatched. Germline lookup yields CDR1 SGHTA and CDR2 FQGNSA. The CDR3 loop spans 13 amino acids. The CDR3 DNA follows: TGTGCCAGCAGCTCACAGGGGAGAACTGAAGCTTTCTTT. This codes for CASSSQGRTEAFF.

The chain uses TRBV25-1 and TRBJ1-1, with D possibly matching TRBD1 (6 bases). Germline assignment: CDR1 MGHDK and CDR2 SYGVNS. Trimming shortened V by 2 bases and J by 8 bases, and 6 bases separated the two germline ends. The CDR3 contains 11 residues. The chain's CDR3 is CASSEGTEAFF. In DNA, the CDR3 is TGTGCCAGCAGTGAAGGGACAGAAGCTTTCTTT. Looking up the rest from reference TRBV25-1 and TRBJ1-1 gives the full variable domain: EADIYQTPRYLVIGTGKKITLECSQTMGHDKMYWYQQDPGMELHLIHYSYGVNSTEKGDLSSESTVSRIRTEHFPLTLESARPSHTSQYLCASSEGTEAFFGQGTRLTVV.

This sequence joins TRBV6-4 and TRBJ1-1, with 8 bases fitting TRBD1. The CDR3 is 13 residues long. The junction had 8 bases not matched to a gene; V was cut back by 2 bases and J by 12 bases. The germline CDR1 and CDR2 sequences are MRHNA and SNTAGT. The CDR3 sequence: CASSDRQGMKTFF. The CDR3 bases are TGTGCCAGCAGTGACCGACAGGGGATGAAAACTTTCTTT.

A note on this clone: This may stem from a read error, because a much larger clone lies one nucleotide away. The chain links TRBV7-3 to TRBJ1-6; 7 bases are a match to TRBD1. In germline, CDR1 is SGHTA, CDR2 FQGTGA. The CDR3 consists of 17 residues. The V gene end was trimmed by 0 bases and the J gene end by 9 bases; junction bases not matched to a gene: 11. CDR3 in amino acids: CASSLTRGLVGSSPLHF. The CDR3 bases are TGTGCCAGCAGCTTAACGAGGGGGCTAGTGGGAAGTTCACCCCTCCACTTT.

The gene calls are TRBV25-1 and TRBJ1-1; D unresolved. Germline V lookup: CDR1 MGHDK, CDR2 SYGVNS. V dropped 3 bases and J dropped 1 base, with 6 bases sitting between them. The CDR3 spans 13 residues. The CDR3 is CASSDAGNTEAFF. Here the CDR3 DNA reads TGTGCCAGCAGTGACGCAGGGAACACTGAAGCTTTCTTT.

J is TRBJ2-1 and V is TRBV10-2; possible D gene TRBD2, 5 bases. Per the germline V gene, CDR1 is WSHSY and CDR2 is SAAADI. The CDR3 has 15 residues. V shed 7 bases and J shed 8 bases, with 21 bases lying between them. The CDR3 protein is CASTEEAAGRYEQFF. The CDR3 DNA reads TGCGCCAGCACTGAAGAAGCGGCTGGTCGGTATGAGCAGTTCTTC.